This TCR beta chain originates from a study of OX40 agonist ivuxolimab in advanced cancers. The overall study: Dose-escalation cases comprised hepatocellular carcinoma, melanoma, renal cell or head and neck cancer. Participants could have had prior anti-PD-1, anti-PD-L1 or anti-CTLA-4 therapy, and approximately 40% had some.

CDR1 and CDR2 (germline): MNHNS, SASEGT. V was cut by 6 bases and J by 1 base, with 12 bases left in between. This CDR3 has 14 amino acids. Concerning this clone: Its target is unknown.

Findings and limits, study-wide: By week 6 at 0.1 to 3.0 mg/kg, blood CD4+ and CD8+ T cells had expanded clonally. Expanded peripheral T cells had an undetermined antigen specificity.

Assay: immunoSEQ multiplex PCR; the TCRdb copy retains only in-frame clones and omits some. The profile shows tens of thousands of clones, around 90% of them singletons. This clonotype originated in an adult with an advanced solid tumor such as melanoma, head and neck, liver or kidney cancer. V usage is TRBV6-1 and J usage is TRBJ1-1; unclear D gene. The sample in question was CD4+ or CD8+ T cells sorted from blood, obtained in a trial of the OX40 agonist ivuxolimab. CDR3 coding DNA: TGTGCCAGCAGGGGTGGCTTGGGGAACACTGAAGCTTTCTTT. Its protein product is CASRGGLGNTEAFF.